Detailed here is one T cell receptor (beta chain). Here immunoSEQ multiplex PCR was the method, and the copy in TCRdb shows in-frame clones only, minus some. The sample holds 350,000 to 450,000 clones, about 89% seen once. The data derive from a study of blood T cell repertoires in COVID-19. Overall study: Acute and convalescent COVID-19 specimens originated in the United States, Italy and Spain. The analysed material was cDNA or gDNA that came from T cells, B-cell-depleted T cells, or PBMCs.

Researchers sorted participants into cohorts using their self-reported clinical history. Exposed participants encountered a COVID-19 case during the 2 weeks preceding study entry. Input material: PBMCs or T cells enriched from blood (not recorded which). This sequence was found in a middle-aged woman who had been exposed to COVID-19.

CDR3 bases: TGTGCCACGGAGACTGGTGACAGGGTTGGCACCGGGGAGCTGTTTTTT. Translated: CATETGDRVGTGELFF. The chain couples TRBV24-1 to TRBJ2-2; 7 bases line up with TRBD1. The V gene end was trimmed by 10 bases and the J gene end by 4 bases; junction bases not matched to a gene: 14. CDR3 size: 16 residues. The germline gives CDR1 KGHDR, CDR2 SFDVKD.